This TCR beta chain comes out of a study of T cell repertoires in cytomegalovirus infection. General study points: Clonotype analysis showed dominance of the ex vivo response by HLA-C-restricted CMV-specific TCR beta clonotypes. Based on cumulative public TCR beta family frequency, carriers of CMV plus the relevant HLA were identified.

Ten or more counts support this clonotype. Its antigen is unidentified. TCRdb reanalysed the reads using MiXCR and keeps one entry per CDR3 protein. The table has about 310,000 distinct CDR3 sequences, roughly 17% seen once; the top ten hold around 12%. CDR3 length equals 16 residues. In germline, CDR1 is SEHNR, CDR2 FQNEAQ (reference sequence). V trimming: 5 bases; J trimming: 6 bases; junction bases outside the gene matches: 11. The genes are TRBV7-9 and TRBJ2-3, with TRBD2 matching 10 bases. The sample comprised PBMCs. The TCR originated in a human donor in good health (CMV status not recorded). Some clones in this sample may be carry-over from other donors' samples. The CDR3 loop reads CASSLPPSGGGDTQYF. CDR3 DNA: TGTGCCAGCAGCCTCCCCCCTAGCGGGGGCGGTGATACGCAGTATTTT.